The 13 T cell receptor beta chains below come from one sample, sequenced in a study of cytotoxic CD8 clonotypes in ibrutinib-treated CLL. Some clones are missing from TCRdb's copy, which holds only in-frame ones; the method was immunoSEQ multiplex PCR. This sample yields 250,000 to 350,000 clones, of which 76% are seen a single time; approximately 5.6% belongs to the top ten. The sample in question was PBMCs, obtained at disease progression, from a patient treated with ibrutinib. The receptors stem from a human donor with chronic lymphocytic leukemia.

CDR3 sequence reads: CASSQAYEQYF. The CDR3 DNA sequence: TGTGCCAGCAGTCAGGCCTACGAGCAGTACTTC. The J gene is TRBJ2-7, the V gene TRBV6-1; D unclear. The V and J ends lost 5 bases and 2 bases respectively, with 4 bases between them. CDR1 and CDR2 (germline): MNHNS, SASEGT. The CDR3 runs to 11 residues.

The chain has TRBV7-2 and TRBJ1-2; D gene uncertain. The CDR3 loop spans 12 amino acids. V lost 5 bases to trimming and J lost 7 bases, with 11 bases between them. The germline V gene has CDR1 SGHTA and CDR2 FQGNSA. The CDR3 here is CASSHYSSGYTF. The CDR3 DNA reads TGTGCCAGCAGCCATTACTCGTCTGGCTACACCTTC.

The chain has TRBV4-1 and TRBJ2-3, with D possibly matching TRBD2 (6 bases). The CDR3 is 15 amino acids. V was pared by 1 base and J by 2 bases, with 10 bases between. Germline V gene data show CDR1 as MGHRA and CDR2 as YSYEKL. CDR3 DNA: TGCGCCAGCAGCCAAGGGAGGGCCTACACAGATACGCAGTATTTT. As protein: CASSQGRAYTDTQYF.

This clone was observed a few times. The chain joins TRBV14 to TRBJ2-3; TRBD1 matches at 8 bases. This CDR3 contains 15 residues. V lost 4 bases to trimming and J lost 3 bases; unmatched junction nucleotides: 6. Germline CDR1 SGHDN, CDR2 FVKESK. The CDR3 sequence: CASSRRTGLTDTQYF. In DNA form, the CDR3 reads TGTGCCAGCAGCCGTCGGACAGGGTTAACAGATACGCAGTATTTT.

A few counts support this clone. The J gene is TRBJ2-3, the V gene TRBV2, with 12 bases matching TRBD2. CDR1 is SNHLY and CDR2 is FYNNEI in the germline V gene. This CDR3 contains 16 residues. V lost 6 bases and J lost 5; bases outside the gene matches: 9. The CDR3 loop is CASRVDPGLAGDTQYF. The CDR3 bases are TGTGCCAGCAGAGTAGATCCGGGACTAGCGGGAGATACGCAGTATTTT.

The genes are TRBV2 and TRBJ2-7, with D unclear. Germline lookup yields CDR1 SNHLY and CDR2 FYNNEI. The ends were cut back, 7 bases at V and 3 bases at J, with 19 bases in the middle. The CDR3 runs 15 residues. CDR3 protein: CASMLGPLGSYEQYF. CDR3 nucleotide sequence: TGTGCCAGCATGCTCGGTCCGTTGGGCAGCTACGAGCAGTACTTC.

The chain couples TRBV6-6 to TRBJ2-7, with 12 bases fitting TRBD1. The CDR3 has 16 residues. CDR1 is MNHNY, CDR2 SVGAGI, per germline (reference sequence). The trim removed 2 bases at V and 5 bases at J, leaving 7 bases unmatched. The CDR3 nucleotides read TGTGCCAGCAGTTACCGCGGGGGGACAGGGGGCCACGAGCAGTACTTC. Protein: CASSYRGGTGGHEQYF.

The V call is TRBV13, the J call TRBJ2-3, with 7 bases matching TRBD1. V dropped 7 bases and J dropped 2; count of bases not matched to a gene: 12. This CDR3 comprises 16 residues. Germline CDR1 is PRHDT and CDR2 is FYEKMQ (reference sequence). DNA of the CDR3: TGTGCCAGCAACATAAGGGGCAGGGGGTCCACAGATACGCAGTATTTT. It translates to CASNIRGRGSTDTQYF.

The table lists this clone with a count of one. The rearrangement joins TRBV11-2 to TRBJ2-7; 10 bases match TRBD1. The CDR3 spans 15 residues. The ends lost 5 bases at V and 0 bases at J; junction bases unmatched: 4. The germline gives CDR1 SGHAT, CDR2 FQNNGV. The CDR3: CASSLRDRGSYEQYF. DNA of the CDR3: TGTGCCAGCAGCCTCCGGGACAGGGGCTCCTACGAGCAGTACTTC.

The V and J genes are TRBV6-1 and TRBJ1-5; D is unresolved. The V gene lost 0 bases and the J gene lost 8 bases, with 14 bases spanning the gap. The length of the CDR3 is 15 residues. Looked up from germline, CDR1 is MNHNS and CDR2 is SASEGT. The CDR3 region is CASSEAPGSYEPQHF. The CDR3 DNA follows: TGTGCCAGCAGTGAAGCGCCGGGCTCCTATGAGCCCCAGCATTTT.

The rearrangement links TRBV19 to TRBJ1-5, with D perhaps TRBD1 (5 bases). This CDR3 is 12 amino acids long. Germline-derived CDR1 and CDR2 are LNHDA and SQIVND (reference sequence). Trimming left V 7 bases short and J 7 bases short, with 11 bases between. CDR3 amino acids: CASTQGGQPQHF. The CDR3 bases are TGTGCCAGTACCCAGGGAGGCCAGCCCCAGCATTTT.

The chain employs TRBV5-1 and TRBJ2-7; 7 bases map to TRBD2. The CDR3 totals 18 residues. In germline, CDR1 is SGHRS, CDR2 YFSETQ. V dropped 1 base and J dropped 6; count of bases not matched to a gene: 19. The CDR3 region is CASSLWGRGGGSSFEQYF. The CDR3 nucleotides are TGCGCCAGCAGCTTGTGGGGACGCGGGGGAGGCTCATCTTTCGAGCAGTACTTC.

The CDR3 nucleotides are TGTGCCAGTAGTGCCCGCCGGGATACGCAGTATTTT. Amino acids: CASSARRDTQYF. The genes are TRBV19 and TRBJ2-3; D call uncertain. V was trimmed by 5 bases and J by 6 bases, leaving 9 bases between them. Looked up from germline, CDR1 is LNHDA and CDR2 is SQIVND (reference sequence). The CDR3 is 12 residues long.